Presented here are 8 T cell receptor beta chains from one specimen sequenced in a study of regulatory T cells in long-lasting Graves disease. Arm-PCR with iRepertoire HTBI primers amplified the CDR3 regions for these TCR beta libraries. One entry per CDR3 protein results from TCRdb running MiXCR on the multiplex PCR reads. The repertoire consists of more than 450,000 distinct CDR3 sequences, with more than 10% occurring once and the leading ten covering 8% to 10%. This sample's time point: newly diagnosed GD, antithyroid drugs for less than 3 months. The TCR library was prepared using RNA isolated from PBMCs. These data are also associated with another study on T cells in Graves' hyperthyroidism and ophthalmopathy.

Sequencing used peripheral blood mononuclear cells (PBMCs), obtained at new diagnosis, from a patient treated with antithyroid drugs. The source is a woman aged 30 to 39 with Graves disease.

This clonotype came up a few times. This chain links TRBV28 with TRBJ2-1; D unclear. Germline V gene sequence: CDR1 MDHEN, CDR2 SYDVKM. This CDR3 spans 11 amino acids. The V and J ends lost 4 bases and 8 bases respectively, with 6 bases between them. CDR3 DNA: TGTGCCAGCAGTTCCGGAGATGAGCAGTTCTTC. Protein: CASSSGDEQFF.

The CDR3 sequence is CASRGTVTYEQYF. The CDR3 nucleotides read TGTGCCAGCAGGGGGACGGTGACCTACGAGCAGTACTTC. The chain is built from TRBV2 and TRBJ2-7; D may be TRBD1 or TRBD2 (5 bases each). The V gene's germline CDR1 is SNHLY and CDR2 FYNNEI. The CDR3 covers 13 residues. The ends were cut back, 6 bases at V and 2 bases at J, with 11 bases in the middle.

The rearrangement joins TRBV28 to TRBJ1-2; perhaps TRBD1 as D (6 bases). The CDR3 has 10 residues. The V end was cut by 6 bases, the J end by 11 bases, with 10 bases between. The V gene's germline CDR1 is MDHEN and CDR2 SYDVKM. CDR3 bases: TGTGCCAGCAGCCCAACAGGGTACACCTTC. This sequence encodes CASSPTGYTF.

This chain uses TRBV4-3 with TRBJ2-2; D unclear. CDR3 length: 18 residues. Germline V gene sequence: CDR1 LGHNA, CDR2 YSLEER. Between the trimmed V and J ends, which lost 1 base and 1 base, there was a span of 16 bases. CDR3: CASSQVSLLFRNTGELFF. Written as DNA, the CDR3 is TGCGCCAGCAGCCAAGTCTCCCTGCTCTTCAGGAACACCGGGGAGCTGTTTTTT.

The rearrangement joins TRBV4-1 to TRBJ2-2, with TRBD2 matching over 9 bases. V shed 4 bases and J 5 bases; nucleotides not matched to a gene: 11. Germline loops: CDR1 MGHRA, CDR2 YSYEKL. The CDR3 sequence is 17 residues long. In DNA form, the CDR3 reads TGCGCCAGCAGCCCCACATTTGCGGGAGGGCGAACCGGGGAGCTGTTTTTT. Its translation is CASSPTFAGGRTGELFF.

Many counts were recorded for this clonotype. The chain combines TRBV15 with TRBJ1-4; D gene uncertain. The CDR3 is made up of 15 amino acids. V lost 3 bases to trimming and J lost 3 bases, with 11 bases between them. CDR1 is LNHNV and CDR2 is YYDKDF in the germline V gene (reference sequence). CDR3 loop: CATSRVLSANEKLFF. In DNA, the CDR3 is TGTGCCACCAGCAGGGTCTTGTCGGCTAATGAAAAACTGTTTTTT.

This clonotype was recorded many times. The genes are TRBV7-8 and TRBJ2-3; 12 positions match TRBD2. The CDR3 is made up of 15 amino acids. Trimming at V came to 0 bases and at J to 6 bases, leaving 1 base not matched to a gene. Germline V gives CDR1 SGHVS, CDR2 FQNEAQ. The CDR3 DNA sequence: TGTGCCAGCAGCTTAGCGGGACTAGCGGGCGATACGCAGTATTTT. This sequence encodes CASSLAGLAGDTQYF.

The chain couples TRBV7-8 to TRBJ2-3, with 12 bases identical to TRBD2. Germline assignment: CDR1 SGHVS and CDR2 FQNEAQ. The CDR3 has 17 residues. Trimming took 4 bases from V and 2 from J; bases not matched to a gene: 7. The CDR3 DNA reads TGTGCCAGCAGCTCCCTACTAGCGGGAGGATACACAGATACGCAGTATTTT. Its translation: CASSSLLAGGYTDTQYF.